This TCR beta chain was sequenced in a study of blood T cells in healthy people across ages. Alongside a J-beta primer mix, a sample-barcoded 5' primer served in a second PCR lasting about 6 to 12 cycles. Each CDR3 protein is one row after TCRdb ran MiXCR on the 5' RACE reads. The sample lists hundreds of thousands of distinct CDR3 sequences, roughly 30% occurring once. V lost 4 bases and J lost 8; bases outside the gene matches: 15. This CDR3 is built from 17 residues. CDR1 and CDR2 (germline): LGHNA, YNFKEQ. This receptor was identified in a woman older than 75 in good health. The chain combines TRBV4-2 with TRBJ1-4; TRBD1 matches at 8 bases. Sequencing used blood. The DNA of the CDR3 is TGTGCCAGCAGCCCCAGGGCGGACAGGGCATTTCCCGAAAAACTGTTTTTT. Encoded protein: CASSPRADRAFPEKLFF.